Listed below are T cell receptor beta chains from one sample, sequenced in a study of T cells in Graves' hyperthyroidism and ophthalmopathy. From the multiplex PCR reads, TCRdb called clonotypes with MiXCR, one entry per CDR3 protein. In the table there are approximately 420,000 distinct CDR3 sequences, under 15% of which are singletons. The sequenced sample consisted of blood. The receptor source for this set is a woman aged 25 to 39 with Graves' hyperthyroidism. Both conserved end residues are part of each CDR3. The D gene is left open where the match is weak. Only part of the rows carry a size: once, few, many, or a class if the clone is expanded.

j_call v_call cdr3_length clone_size d_call cdr3_aa cdr3_nt
TRBJ1-5 TRBV20-1 14 many TRBD1 CSASRTGSNQPQHF TGCAGTGCTAGCCGGACAGGGAGCAATCAGCCCCAGCATTTT
TRBJ2-5 TRBV13 15 few NA CASSLGRRIQETQYF TGTGCCAGCAGCCTGGGACGGAGGATCCAAGAGACCCAGTACTTC
TRBJ1-2 TRBV15 12 NA NA CATSRGYDGYTF TGTGCCACCAGCAGAGGATACGATGGCTACACCTTC
TRBJ2-6 TRBV3-1 14 NA NA CASSWGSGANVLTF TGTGCCAGCAGTTGGGGCTCTGGGGCCAACGTCCTGACTTTC
TRBJ1-4 TRBV5-4 15 NA NA CASSFAGTAYEKLFF TGTGCCAGCAGCTTCGCCGGGACGGCATATGAAAAACTGTTTTTT
TRBJ2-2 TRBV13 18 NA TRBD1 CASSPKFGQASDTGELFF TGTGCCAGCAGCCCCAAATTCGGACAGGCCTCGGACACCGGGGAGCTGTTTTTT
TRBJ1-1 TRBV20-1 11 NA TRBD1 CSQGGNTEAFF TGCAGTCAGGGGGGGAACACTGAAGCTTTCTTT
TRBJ2-2 TRBV4-1 15 NA NA CASSQESTGTGELFF TGCGCCAGCAGCCAAGAGTCGACCGGCACCGGGGAGCTGTTTTTT
TRBJ2-1 TRBV2 16 few NA CASSENPGGLGNEQFF TGTGCCAGCAGTGAAAATCCCGGGGGATTAGGCAATGAGCAGTTCTTC
TRBJ2-1 TRBV5-1 16 NA NA CASSLGHQSSYNEQFF TGCGCCAGCAGCTTGGGACACCAGAGCTCCTACAATGAGCAGTTCTTC
TRBJ1-3 TRBV2 19 few TRBD1 CASRDRDRGGSGSGNTIYF TGTGCCAGCAGAGACCGGGACAGGGGGGGTTCGGGCTCTGGAAACACCATATATTTT
TRBJ2-5 TRBV20-1 13 NA TRBD2 CSAYKRGREAQYF TGCAGTGCTTATAAGCGGGGGAGAGAGGCCCAGTACTTC
TRBJ1-2 TRBV28 12 many TRBD1 CAISQGDYGYTF TGTGCCATTTCTCAGGGGGACTATGGCTACACCTTC
TRBJ2-5 TRBV20-1 14 NA NA CSVQIGGTSETQYF TGCAGTGTTCAGATCGGGGGCACGTCAGAGACCCAGTACTTC
TRBJ2-3 TRBV5-1 15 few TRBD2 CASTGSGRAEDTQYF TGCGCCAGCACCGGTAGCGGGAGGGCCGAAGATACGCAGTATTTT
TRBJ2-5 TRBV28 15 many NA CASSLLGVQEETQYF TGTGCCAGCAGTTTACTGGGGGTTCAGGAAGAGACCCAGTACTTC
TRBJ2-3 TRBV9 14 NA TRBD2 CASTDPGGPDTQYF TGTGCCAGCACCGACCCGGGAGGGCCAGATACGCAGTATTTT
TRBJ2-1 TRBV7-2 13 NA NA CASSRLGENEQFF TGTGCCAGCAGCCGATTGGGAGAAAATGAGCAGTTCTTC
TRBJ2-5 TRBV20-1 15 few NA CSATAFAGAHETQYF TGCAGTGCTACCGCATTTGCGGGGGCGCATGAGACCCAGTACTTC
TRBJ1-1 TRBV12-3/TRBV12-4 14 NA NA CASRPGHPNTEAFF TGTGCCAGCAGACCGGGACACCCGAACACTGAAGCTTTCTTT
TRBJ2-2 TRBV11-2 15 many TRBD1 CASSLKGARTGELFF TGTGCCAGCAGCTTAAAGGGGGCGCGCACCGGGGAGCTGTTTTTT
TRBJ2-1 TRBV2 13 NA TRBD2 CASSEGLGDEQFF TGTGCCAGCAGCGAGGGACTAGGGGATGAGCAGTTCTTC
TRBJ2-4 TRBV6-2/TRBV6-3 15 many TRBD2 CASRRLAEAVDIQYF TGTGCCAGCAGACGACTAGCGGAGGCGGTGGACATTCAGTACTTC
TRBJ2-7 TRBV29-1 12 many NA CSVEFTSYEQYF TGCAGCGTTGAATTTACTTCCTACGAGCAGTACTTC
TRBJ1-2 TRBV18 14 few NA CASTAEPTITGYTF TGTGCCAGCACCGCCGAACCCACTATCACAGGCTACACCTTC
TRBJ2-6 TRBV2 15 many NA CASSATGSGANVLTF TGTGCCAGCAGCGCGACGGGGTCTGGGGCCAACGTCCTGACTTTC
TRBJ2-2 TRBV3-1 16 many TRBD2 CASSQRLAGVTGELFF TGTGCCAGCAGCCAGAGACTAGCGGGAGTCACCGGGGAGCTGTTTTTT